This T cell receptor beta chain was sequenced during a study of T cells expressing NK-cell markers. TCRdb processed the 5' RACE reads again and assigns one entry to each CDR3 protein, with no DNA. This sample's table reports some 410,000 distinct CDR3 sequences. General study points: Expanded NKG2C+ T cell clones were not confirmed as HCMV-specific.

On this clonotype itself: Its target is not known.

The germline CDR1 and CDR2 sequences are LGHNA and YSLEER. This CDR3 has 13 residues. The clonotype was recovered from a woman between 18 and 70 years old in good health. The chain has TRBV4-3 and TRBJ2-7; TCRdb reports TRBD2, a call that lacks DNA to check it against. Sequencing used blood T cells: a sorted CD56 or NKG2C T cell subset, CD4+ or CD8+ T cells, or bulk PBMC T cells (not recorded which). CDR3 region: CASSQARGSEQYF.